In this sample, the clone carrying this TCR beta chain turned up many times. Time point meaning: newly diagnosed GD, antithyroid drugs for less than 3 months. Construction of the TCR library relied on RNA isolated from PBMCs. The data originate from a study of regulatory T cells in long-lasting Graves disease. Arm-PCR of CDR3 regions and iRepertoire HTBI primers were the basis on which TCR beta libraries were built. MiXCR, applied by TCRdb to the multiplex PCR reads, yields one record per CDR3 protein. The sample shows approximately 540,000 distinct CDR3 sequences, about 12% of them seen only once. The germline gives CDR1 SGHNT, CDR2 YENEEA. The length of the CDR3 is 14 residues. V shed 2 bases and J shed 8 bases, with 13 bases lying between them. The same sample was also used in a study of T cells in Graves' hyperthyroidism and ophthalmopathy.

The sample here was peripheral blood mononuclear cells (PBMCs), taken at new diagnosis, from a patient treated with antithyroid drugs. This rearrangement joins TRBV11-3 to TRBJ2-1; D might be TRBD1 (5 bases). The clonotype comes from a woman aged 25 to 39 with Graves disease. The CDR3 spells CASSLQGNSYEQFF. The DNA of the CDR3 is TGTGCCAGCAGCTTACAGGGAAACTCCTATGAGCAGTTCTTC.